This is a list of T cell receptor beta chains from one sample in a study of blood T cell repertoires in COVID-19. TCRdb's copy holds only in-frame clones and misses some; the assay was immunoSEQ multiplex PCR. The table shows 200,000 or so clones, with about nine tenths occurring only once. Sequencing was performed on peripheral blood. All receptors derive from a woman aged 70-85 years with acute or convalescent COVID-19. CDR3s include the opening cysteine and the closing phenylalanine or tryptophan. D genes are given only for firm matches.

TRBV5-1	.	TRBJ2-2	CASSFLDPNTGELFF
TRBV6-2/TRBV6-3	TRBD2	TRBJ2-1	CASSYPSLLLAGGINEQFF
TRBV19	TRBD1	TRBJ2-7	CASSNRQGTYEQYF
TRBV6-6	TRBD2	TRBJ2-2	CASRRTSGGGTGELFF
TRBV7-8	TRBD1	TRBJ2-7	CASSFGQGRSYEQYF
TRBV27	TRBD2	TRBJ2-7	CASSLAGGREQYF
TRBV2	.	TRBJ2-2	CASSFPGLGTGELFF
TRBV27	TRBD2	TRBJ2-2	CASSLPRGRANTGELFF
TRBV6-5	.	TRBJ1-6	CASSPTGSYNSPLHF
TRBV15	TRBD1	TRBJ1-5	CATSRVLPPGQGMIQPQHF
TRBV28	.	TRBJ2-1	CASSLFRGTNEQFF
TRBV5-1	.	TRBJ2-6	CASSSTSVSGANVLTF
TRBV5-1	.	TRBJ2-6	CASSQGNGANVLTF
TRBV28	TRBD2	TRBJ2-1	CASSGSRGGHHNEQFF
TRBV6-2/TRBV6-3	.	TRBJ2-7	CASSYSSSGHNYEQYF
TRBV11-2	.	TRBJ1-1	CASSYLVANTEAFF
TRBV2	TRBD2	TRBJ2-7	CASQTSGRGEQYF
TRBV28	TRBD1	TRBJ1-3	CASSLGTGDRNTIYF
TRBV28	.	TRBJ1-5	CASRLLQGPQHF
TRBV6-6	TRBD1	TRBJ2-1	CASSRRDRGNEQFF
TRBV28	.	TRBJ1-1	CASSLQSGEAFF
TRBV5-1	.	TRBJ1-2	CASSLGSGWNYGYTF
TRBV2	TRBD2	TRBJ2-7	CASSDPTSTEQYF
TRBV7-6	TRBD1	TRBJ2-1	CASSLGLGQSSYNEQFF
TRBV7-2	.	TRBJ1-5	CASSPSTGYRNQPQHF
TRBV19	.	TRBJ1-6	CASRPGQSYNSPLHF
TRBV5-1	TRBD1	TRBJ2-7	CASSSSGTGAYEQYF
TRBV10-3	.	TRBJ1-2	CAIMAGDGYTF
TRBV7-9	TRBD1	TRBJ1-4	CASSTPGQGDKLFF
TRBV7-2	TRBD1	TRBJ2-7	CASSADRGDEQYF
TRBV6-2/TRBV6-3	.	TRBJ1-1	CASSYSRTEMNTEAFF
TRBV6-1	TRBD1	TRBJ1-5	CASSEQGAGVQPQHF
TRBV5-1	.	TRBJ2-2	CASSLTGNTGELFF
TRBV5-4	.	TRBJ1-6	CASSLVPREESPLHF
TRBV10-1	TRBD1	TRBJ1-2	CASNSDRAEGYTF
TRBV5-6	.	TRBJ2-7	CASSPVVGRITDYEQYF
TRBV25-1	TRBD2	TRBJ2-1	CASSEASGGSSFYNEQFF
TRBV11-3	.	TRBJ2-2	CASSLGWATGELFF
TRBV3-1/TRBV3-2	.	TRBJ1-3	CASSTSLSGNTIYF
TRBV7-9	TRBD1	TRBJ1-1	CASSLTGVTEAFF
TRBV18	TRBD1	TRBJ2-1	CASSLDRGAYNEQFF